This TCR beta chain is from a study of blood T cell repertoires in COVID-19. Study as a whole: Spain, Italy and the United States supplied samples that represented acute and convalescent COVID-19. Sources were T cells, B-cell-depleted T cells, or PBMCs; the material itself was cDNA or gDNA.

Seattle patient enrollment occurred during active infection, with longitudinal follow-up thereafter. Original methodology: Reference gene primer amplification gave nucleated cell count estimates. The method was immunoSEQ multiplex PCR; TCRdb's version includes in-frame clones alone and lacks a portion of them. The V and J calls and the clone size are those of that table, but D and trimming were determined from the DNA. The sample records about 87,000 clones, under 85% being singletons. CDR1 is SGHRS and CDR2 is YFSETQ in the germline V gene. This CDR3 contains 13 residues. V was shortened by 4 bases and J by 2 bases, with 9 bases between the two germline ends.

J is TRBJ1-2 and V is TRBV5-1; D is perhaps TRBD1 (5 bases). The source of this sequence is a woman older than 75 with COVID-19, enrolled during active disease. The sequenced sample consisted of peripheral blood. CDR3 sequence: CASSLQENYGYTF. CDR3 DNA sequence: TGCGCCAGCAGCCTACAGGAGAACTATGGCTACACCTTC.